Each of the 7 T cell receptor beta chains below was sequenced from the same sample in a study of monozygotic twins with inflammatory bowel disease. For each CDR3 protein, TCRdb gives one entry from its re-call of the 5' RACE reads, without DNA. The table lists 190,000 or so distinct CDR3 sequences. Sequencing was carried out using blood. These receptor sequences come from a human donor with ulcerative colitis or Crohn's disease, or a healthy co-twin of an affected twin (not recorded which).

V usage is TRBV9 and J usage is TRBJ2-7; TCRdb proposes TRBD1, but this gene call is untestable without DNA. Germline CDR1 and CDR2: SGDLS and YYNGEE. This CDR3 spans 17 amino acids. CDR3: CASSPTGTPGALLEQYF.

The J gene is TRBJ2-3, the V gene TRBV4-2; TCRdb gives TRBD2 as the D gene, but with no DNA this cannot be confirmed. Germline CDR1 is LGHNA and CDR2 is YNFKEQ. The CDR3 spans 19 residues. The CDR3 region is CASSQEGERGGRSTDTQYF.

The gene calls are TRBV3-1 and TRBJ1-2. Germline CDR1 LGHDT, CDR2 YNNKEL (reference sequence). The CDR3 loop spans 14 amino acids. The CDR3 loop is CASSQGPDPFGYTF.

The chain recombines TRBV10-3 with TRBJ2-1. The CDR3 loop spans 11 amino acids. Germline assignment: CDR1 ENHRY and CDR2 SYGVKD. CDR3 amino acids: CAISGYNEQFF.

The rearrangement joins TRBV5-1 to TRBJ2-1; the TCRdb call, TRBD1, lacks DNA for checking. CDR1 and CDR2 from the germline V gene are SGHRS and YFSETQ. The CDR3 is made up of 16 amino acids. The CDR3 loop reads CASSFGAGAGYNEQFF.

The CDR3: CASSSPRPRLTGELFF. The chain combines TRBV7-9 with TRBJ2-2; TCRdb returns TRBD1, unconfirmable since there is no DNA. Looked up from germline, CDR1 is SEHNR and CDR2 is FQNEAQ (reference sequence). The CDR3 extends over 16 amino acids.

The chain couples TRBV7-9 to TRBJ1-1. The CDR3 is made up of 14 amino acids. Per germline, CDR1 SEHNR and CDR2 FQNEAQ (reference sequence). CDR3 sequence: CASSLYPENTEAFF.